This T cell receptor (beta chain) was recorded in a study of blood T cell repertoires in COVID-19. Looking at the study overall: Both acute and convalescent COVID-19 samples were obtained from the United States, Italy and Spain.

Assay used: immunoSEQ multiplex PCR; TCRdb lists only in-frame clones, some missing. The top ten clones hold around 38% of a sample with tens of thousands of clones, 80% of them seen once. Germline V gene data show CDR1 as MGHRA and CDR2 as YSYEKL. CDR3 length: 16 amino acids. Trimming removed 2 bases from V and 4 bases from J, with 15 bases in between. This clone was seen a handful of times. Sequenced: peripheral blood. The chain carries TRBV4-1 and TRBJ1-5; D is possibly TRBD1 (6 bases). This TCR was recovered from a man at least 80 years old with active or convalescent COVID-19. The CDR3 region has the DNA TGCGCCAGCAGCCAATACAGGGCTGGGGGTAATCAGCCCCAGCATTTT. Its translation: CASSQYRAGGNQPQHF.